This T cell receptor (beta chain) was profiled in a study of vaccination and CD4 T cells after COVID-19. Study at large: The stimulating agents, overlapping spike peptides, came from SARS-CoV-2, HCoV-NL63, HCoV-OC43 and HCoV-229E.

This clonotype has just one count. Its antigen is undetermined. General observations from the study: Only after vaccination were a median roughly 83% of convalescents' reactive clones seen. A nonsignificant rise from roughly 22 to 38 was seen in the median number of SARS-CoV-2-reactive clonotypes.

The CDR3 is 15 amino acids. Trimming removed 2 bases from V and 4 bases from J, with 14 bases in between. The germline CDR1 and CDR2 sequences are MNHEY and SVGAGI. Scientists ran DNA taken from cultured CD4+ T cells through the Oncomine TCR Beta short-read assay for sequencing. MiXCR, run by TCRdb on the PCR reads, gives a single entry per CDR3 protein. The data hold about 15,000 distinct CDR3 sequences, with 65% to 75% observed a single time. Treatment described: approximately 9-day PBMC culture with coronavirus spike peptide pools or control peptides (ViraFEST assay). Expansion of antigen-specific T cells with peptide pools by ViraFEST preceded sequencing of TCRs.

The clonotype comes from a human donor who had recovered from COVID-19. Sequenced sample: CD4+ T cells from blood, cultured in vitro. This chain connects TRBV6-5 to TRBJ1-2; TRBD1 is a possible D gene (6 bases). CDR3 nucleotides: TGTGCCAGCAGTTACGACAGGCGCAGGCTCTATGGCTACACCTTC. It codes for CASSYDRRRLYGYTF.